This entry describes one TCR beta chain. This clone showed up just a few times. Its specific antigen is unknown. No much larger clone exists at a distance of one base, and base qualities are not known. This entry comes from a study of glioma-infiltrating T cells after dendritic cell vaccination (TCRdb year 2016). About the investigation overall: The cohort comprised approximately 15 glioblastoma patients from Phase I and II dendritic cell vaccination trials, 9 newly diagnosed and 6 with recurrent disease. Autologous tumor lysate-pulsed dendritic cell vaccination was administered to the patients between 2003 and 2012. The vaccine was prepared from monocyte-derived dendritic cells that were cultured for about 7 days with IL-4 and GM-CSF and then pulsed overnight with autologous tumor lysate. Each patient got three intradermal injections of the dendritic cell vaccine, spaced at biweekly intervals, in the arm below the axilla. In glioblastoma patients vaccinated with dendritic cells, deep sequencing of TCR beta CDR3 regions served to measure tumor-infiltrating lymphocyte content and to compare repertoires between tumor and blood. Survival after dendritic cell vaccination was correlated with TCR sequencing metrics, such as TIL content and the overlap between tumor and blood repertoires. What the authors observed across the whole study: The cohort was small and heterogeneous, and full blood and tumor sets were available for few patients, with initial-recurrent tumor pairs available for even fewer patients. No direct relationship between TCR clonality and survival was found, suggesting a diverse polyclonal response may matter. After dendritic cell vaccination, a higher estimated pretreatment TIL content predicted longer time to progression and longer overall survival. The three-group TCR overlap response model was characterized as speculative, and prospective validation of the model was stated to be required.

According to the study, the label for this sample's time point signals: after dendritic cell vaccination, including at tumor progression/relapse. Selection of patients required sufficient residual fresh-frozen tumor tissue and over two years of available survival data. Although molecular status otherwise differed among the glioblastoma patients, no patient had an isocitrate dehydrogenase mutation. PBMC collection took place before vaccination, two weeks after the third vaccination, and at tumor progression if progression occurred. The Qiagen DNeasy Blood extraction Kit was used to extract genomic DNA. From a lookup of the germline V gene (reference sequence), CDR1 and CDR2 are LNHDA and SQIVND. The CDR3 holds 15 amino acids from the cysteine to the phenylalanine. The DNA shown is the 45-base CDR3, in frame from base 1. V is shortened by 4 bases, J by 5 bases, and the region joining them spans 16 bases.

Using the immunoSEQ assay, TCRB CDR3 regions were amplified from roughly 1.8 micrograms of genomic DNA, or from all available DNA when less than that was on hand. For multiplex PCR, 60 forward primers for TCR V beta segments and 13 reverse primers for J beta segments were used. To estimate reads per starting template, synthetic control templates were spiked into each sample at limiting dilution. The Illumina HiSeq System generated 87 bp sequencing reads. In the original analysis: PCR and sequencing errors were removed by merging closely related sequences with a nearest neighbor algorithm. TCR overlap was defined as the percentage of unique tumor TCR beta sequences that were also found in the peripheral blood of the same patient. This is the immuneACCESS table as TCRdb keeps it, with only in-frame sequences that have V and J called. A part of the clones is gone; compared with another copy, unresolved V genes explain less than half, and the rest is unexplained. The V and J calls and the clone size are those of that table, but D and trimming were determined from the DNA. The table for this sample lists 91,000 or so clones; over 80% of them were counted only once. Around 5.4% of the sample is in the top ten clones.

The chain couples TRBV19 to TRBJ2-3; TRBD2 is possibly the D segment (5 matching bases). This receptor was taken from a human donor with glioblastoma. Specimen: blood, collected after dendritic cell vaccination. The CDR3: CASSTPFSGGDTQYF. The nucleotide sequence reads as follows: TGTGCCAGTAGTACACCTTTCAGTGGAGGAGATACGCAGTATTTT.